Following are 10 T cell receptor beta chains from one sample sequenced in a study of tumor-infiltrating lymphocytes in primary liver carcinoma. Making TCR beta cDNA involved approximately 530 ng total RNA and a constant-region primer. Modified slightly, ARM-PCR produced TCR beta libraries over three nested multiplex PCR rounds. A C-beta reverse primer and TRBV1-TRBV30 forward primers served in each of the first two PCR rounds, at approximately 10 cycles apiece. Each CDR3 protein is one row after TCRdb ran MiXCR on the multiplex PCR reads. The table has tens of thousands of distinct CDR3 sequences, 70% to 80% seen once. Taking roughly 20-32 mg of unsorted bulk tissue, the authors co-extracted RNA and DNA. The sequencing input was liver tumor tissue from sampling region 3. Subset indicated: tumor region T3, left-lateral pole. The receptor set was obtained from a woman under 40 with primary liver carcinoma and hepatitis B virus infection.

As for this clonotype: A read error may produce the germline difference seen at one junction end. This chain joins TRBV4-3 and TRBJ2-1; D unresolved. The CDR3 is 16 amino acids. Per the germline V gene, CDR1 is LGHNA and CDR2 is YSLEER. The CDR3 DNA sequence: TGCGCCAGCAGCCAAGATGCGGTAAGCTCATACAATGAGCAGTCCTTC. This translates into CASSQDAVSSYNEQSF.

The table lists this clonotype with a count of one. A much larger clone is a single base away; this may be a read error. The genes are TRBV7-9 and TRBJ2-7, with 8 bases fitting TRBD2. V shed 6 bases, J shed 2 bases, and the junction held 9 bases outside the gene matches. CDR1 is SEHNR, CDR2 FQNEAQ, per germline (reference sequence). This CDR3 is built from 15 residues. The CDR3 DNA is TGTGCCAGCAGGTTCCGGACTAGCAGCACCTACGAGCAGTACTTC. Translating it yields CASRFRTSSTYEQYF.

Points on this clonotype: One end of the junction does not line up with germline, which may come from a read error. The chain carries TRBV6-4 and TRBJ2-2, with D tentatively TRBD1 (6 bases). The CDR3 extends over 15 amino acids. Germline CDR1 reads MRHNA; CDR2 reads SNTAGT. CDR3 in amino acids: CVSSDSEGVTGELFF. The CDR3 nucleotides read TGTGTCAGCAGTGACTCCGAGGGGGTCACCGGGGAACTGTTTTTT.

The CDR3 sequence: CASSMGLAGEVDNEQFF. Written as DNA, the CDR3 is TGTGCCAGCAGCATGGGACTAGCGGGAGAAGTTGATAATGAGCAGTTCTTC. The chain employs TRBV11-1 and TRBJ2-1; 14 nucleotides match TRBD2. The CDR3 has 17 residues. Germline loops: CDR1 SGHAT, CDR2 FQDESV (reference sequence). V shed 5 bases, J shed 7 bases, and the junction held 10 bases outside the gene matches. Variable domain in full (rest from reference TRBV11-1 and TRBJ2-1): EAEVAQSPRYKITEKSQAVAFWCDPISGHATLYWYRQILGQGPELLVQFQDESVVDDSQLPKDRFSAERLKGVDSTLKIQPAELGDSAMYLCASSMGLAGEVDNEQFFGPGTRLTVL.

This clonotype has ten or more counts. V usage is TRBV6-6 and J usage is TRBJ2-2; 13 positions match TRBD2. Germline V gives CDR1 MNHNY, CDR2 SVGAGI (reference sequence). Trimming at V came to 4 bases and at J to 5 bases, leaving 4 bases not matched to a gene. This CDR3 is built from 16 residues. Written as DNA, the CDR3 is TGTGCCAGCAGTTCCAAGGGACTAGCGGGAACCGGGGAGCTGTTTTTT. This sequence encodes CASSSKGLAGTGELFF.

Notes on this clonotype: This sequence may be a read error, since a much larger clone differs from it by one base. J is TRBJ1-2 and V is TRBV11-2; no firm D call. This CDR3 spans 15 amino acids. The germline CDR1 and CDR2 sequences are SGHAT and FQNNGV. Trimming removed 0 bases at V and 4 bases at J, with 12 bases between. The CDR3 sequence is CASSLDPRAIYGYTF. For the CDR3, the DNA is TGTGCCAGCAGCTTAGATCCGCGAGCAATCTATGGCTACACCTTC.

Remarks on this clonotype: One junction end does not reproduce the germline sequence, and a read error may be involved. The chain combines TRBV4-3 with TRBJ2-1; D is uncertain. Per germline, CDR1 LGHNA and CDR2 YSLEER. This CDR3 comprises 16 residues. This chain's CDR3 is CASSQDWYYAYKEQFF. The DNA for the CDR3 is TGCGCCAGCAGCCAAGATTGGTACTACGCATACAAAGAGCAGTTCTTC.

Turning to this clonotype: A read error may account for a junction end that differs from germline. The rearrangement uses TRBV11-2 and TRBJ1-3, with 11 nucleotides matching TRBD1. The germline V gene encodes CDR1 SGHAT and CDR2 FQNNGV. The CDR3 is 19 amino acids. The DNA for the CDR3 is TGTGCCAGCGGCTCACTGGGACAGGGGGGACTCGCCTCTGGAAACACCATATATTTC. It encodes CASGSLGQGGLASGNTIYF.

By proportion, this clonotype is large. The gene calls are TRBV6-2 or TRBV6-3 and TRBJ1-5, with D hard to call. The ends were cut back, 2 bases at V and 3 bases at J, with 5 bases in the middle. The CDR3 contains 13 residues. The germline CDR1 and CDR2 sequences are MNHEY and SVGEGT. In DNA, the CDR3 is TGTGCCAGCAGTTACCGGGACAATCAGCCCCAGCATTTT. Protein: CASSYRDNQPQHF.

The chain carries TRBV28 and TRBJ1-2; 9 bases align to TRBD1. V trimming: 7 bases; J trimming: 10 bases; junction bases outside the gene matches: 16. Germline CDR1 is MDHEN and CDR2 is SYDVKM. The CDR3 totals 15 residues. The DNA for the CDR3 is TGTGCCAGCATCCAAGCACAGGGGGCTAACTATTTCTACACCTTC. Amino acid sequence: CASIQAQGANYFYTF.